One T cell receptor (delta chain) is described in this entry. The amino acid sequence in TCRdb belongs to a much larger clone and departs from this DNA's translation at residue 13, likely a sequencing read error; the sequence shown is translated from the DNA. The data were obtained in a study of γδ T cells in repeated Plasmodium falciparum infection. Germline values: CDR1 GEAIGNYY, CDR2 EKD. There are 18 residues in the CDR3. Flow sorting of PBMC yielded separate Vgamma9/Vdelta2+ and Vdelta2-negative gammadelta T cell populations for bulk repertoire analysis. TCRdb reanalysed the multiplex PCR reads via CATT. The sample lists 90,000 to 95,000 delta-chain clones; approximately 1% were seen once.

This receptor was obtained from a pool of human donors (malaria-infected and uninfected, not separated). The material sequenced was gamma-delta T cells from blood. V is TRDV2 and J is TRDJ3; 13 bases are a match to TRDD3. TCRdb carries no J gene annotation; the J gene was assigned here by matching the DNA with germline. The CDR3 sequence: CACDLTGGYGWDARQMFF. The CDR3, as DNA: TGTGCCTGTGACCTTACTGGGGGATACGGCTGGGACGCCCGACAGATGTTTTTC.